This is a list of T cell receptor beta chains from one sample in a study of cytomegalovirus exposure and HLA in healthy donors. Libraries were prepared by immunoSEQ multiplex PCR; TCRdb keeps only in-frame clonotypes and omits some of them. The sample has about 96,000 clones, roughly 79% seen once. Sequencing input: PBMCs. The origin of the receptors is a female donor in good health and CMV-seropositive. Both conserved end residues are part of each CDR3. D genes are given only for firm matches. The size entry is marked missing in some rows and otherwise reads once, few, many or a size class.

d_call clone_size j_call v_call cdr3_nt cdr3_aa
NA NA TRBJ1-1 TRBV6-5 TGTGCCAGCACCCCAGGAAGGGAGAGGAACACTGAAGCTTTCTTT CASTPGRERNTEAFF
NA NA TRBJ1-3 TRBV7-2 TGTGCCAGCAGCATTATCGGACAGGGAAACACCATATATTTT CASSIIGQGNTIYF
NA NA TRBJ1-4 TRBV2 TGTGCCACGACGACTCGAGTGAGTGAAAAACTGTTTTTT CATTTRVSEKLFF
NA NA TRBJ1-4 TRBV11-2 TGTGCCAGCAGCCAGGGCAGGGGAGGGGACAATCTGTTTTTT CASSQGRGGDNLFF
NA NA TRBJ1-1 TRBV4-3 TGCGCCAGCAGCCAAGTAGGGGAACGCCGTAGAACGGCTTTCTTT CASSQVGERRRTAFF
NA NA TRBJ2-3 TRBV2 TGTGCCAGCAATCTAAGGGGGACAGATACGCAGTATTTT CASNLRGTDTQYF
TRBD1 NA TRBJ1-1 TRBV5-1 TGCGCCAGCAGCTCCATCGCAAGGCAGGGGGTCACTGAAGCTTTCTTT CASSSIARQGVTEAFF
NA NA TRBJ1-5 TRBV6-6 TGTGCCAGCAGTTACCCCCCCGGCAGGAGCAATCAGCCCCAGCATTTT CASSYPPGRSNQPQHF
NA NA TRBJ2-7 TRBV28 TGTGCCAGCAGTTCTCCCGGGACACGGAGCTCCTACGAGCAGTACTTC CASSSPGTRSSYEQYF
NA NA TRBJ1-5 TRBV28 TGTGCCAGCAGTTTATTGTCAGGGAATAGCAATCAGCCCCAGCATTTT CASSLLSGNSNQPQHF
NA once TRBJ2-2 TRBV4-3 TGCGCCAGCAGCCAAGATTTCAGGGGATCCGGGGAGCTGTTTTTT CASSQDFRGSGELFF
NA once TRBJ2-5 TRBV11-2 TGTGCCAGCAGCCAAAAAGAGACCCAGTACTTC CASSQKETQYF
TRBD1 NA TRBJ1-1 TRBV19 TGTGCCAGTAGTAGGGACAGGGACAGAATCAACACTGAAGCTTTCTTT CASSRDRDRINTEAFF
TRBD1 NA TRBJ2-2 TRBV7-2 TGTGCCAGCAGCTGGACAGGGGGCCAGTACACCGGGGAGCTGTTTTTT CASSWTGGQYTGELFF
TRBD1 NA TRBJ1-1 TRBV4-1 TGCGCCAGCAGCCAGAGGAACAGGGGACAGACTGAAGCTTTCTTT CASSQRNRGQTEAFF